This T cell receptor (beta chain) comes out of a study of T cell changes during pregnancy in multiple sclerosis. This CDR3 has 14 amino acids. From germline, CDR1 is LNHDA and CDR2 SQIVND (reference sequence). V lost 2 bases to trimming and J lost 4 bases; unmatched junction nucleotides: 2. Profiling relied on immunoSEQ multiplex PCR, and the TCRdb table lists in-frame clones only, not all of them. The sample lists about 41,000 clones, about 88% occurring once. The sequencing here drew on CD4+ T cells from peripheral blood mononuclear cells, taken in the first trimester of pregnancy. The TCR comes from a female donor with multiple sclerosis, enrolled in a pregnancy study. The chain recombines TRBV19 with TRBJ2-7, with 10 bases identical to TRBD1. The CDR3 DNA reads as TGTGCCAGTAGTATACCGGGACAGGGGTACGAGCAGTACTTC. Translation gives CASSIPGQGYEQYF.